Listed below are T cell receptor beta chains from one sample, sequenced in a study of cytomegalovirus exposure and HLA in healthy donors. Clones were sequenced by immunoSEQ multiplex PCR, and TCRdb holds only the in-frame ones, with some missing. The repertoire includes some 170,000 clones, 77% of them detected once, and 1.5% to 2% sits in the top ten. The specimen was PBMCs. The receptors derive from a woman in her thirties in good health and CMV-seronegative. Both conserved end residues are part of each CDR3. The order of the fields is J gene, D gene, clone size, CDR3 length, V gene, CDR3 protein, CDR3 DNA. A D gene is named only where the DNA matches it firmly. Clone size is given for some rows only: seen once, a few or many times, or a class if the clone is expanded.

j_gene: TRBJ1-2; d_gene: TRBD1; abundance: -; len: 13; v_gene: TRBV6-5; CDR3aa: CASRAQGIYGYPF; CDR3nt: TGTGCCAGCAGGGCACAGGGGATCTATGGCTACCCCTTC
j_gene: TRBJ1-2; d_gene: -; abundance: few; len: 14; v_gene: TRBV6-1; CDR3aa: CASSERQSNYGYPF; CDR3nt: TGTGCCAGCAGTGAACGTCAATCTAACTATGGCTACCCCTTC
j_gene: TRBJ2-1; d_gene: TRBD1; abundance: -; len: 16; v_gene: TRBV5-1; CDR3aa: CASSLDDRTGGNEQFF; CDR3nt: TGCGCCAGCAGCTTGGACGATAGAACAGGGGGCAATGAGCAGTTCTTC
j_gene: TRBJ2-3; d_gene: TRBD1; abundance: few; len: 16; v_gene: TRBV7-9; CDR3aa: CASSYHLGQGRNTQYF; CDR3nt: TGTGCCAGCAGCTACCACCTAGGACAGGGTCGAAATACGCAGTATTTT
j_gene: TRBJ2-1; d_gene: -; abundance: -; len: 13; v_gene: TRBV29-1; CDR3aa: CSVDVRDYNEQFF; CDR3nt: TGCAGCGTCGACGTGCGGGACTACAATGAGCAGTTCTTC
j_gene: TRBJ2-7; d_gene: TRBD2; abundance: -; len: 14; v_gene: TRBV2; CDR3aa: CASSETGGWTEQYF; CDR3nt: TGTGCCAGCAGTGAGACGGGAGGCTGGACCGAGCAGTACTTC
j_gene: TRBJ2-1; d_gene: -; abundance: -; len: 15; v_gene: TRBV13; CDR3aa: CASSPKGEAYNEQFF; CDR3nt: TGTGCCAGCAGCCCGAAAGGGGAAGCCTACAATGAGCAGTTCTTC
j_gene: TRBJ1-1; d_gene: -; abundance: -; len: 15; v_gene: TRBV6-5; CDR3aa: CASSYRTTRGTEAFF; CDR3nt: TGTGCCAGCAGTTACCGAACGACGCGGGGCACTGAAGCTTTCTTT
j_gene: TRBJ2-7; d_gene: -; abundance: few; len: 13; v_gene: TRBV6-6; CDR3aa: CASSSARNYEQYF; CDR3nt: TGTGCCAGCAGTTCGGCGCGGAACTACGAGCAGTACTTC
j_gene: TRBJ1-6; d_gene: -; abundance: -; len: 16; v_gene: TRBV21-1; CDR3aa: CASSIKRQVNNSPLHF; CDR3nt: TGTGCCAGCAGCATAAAAAGACAGGTCAATAATTCACCCCTCCACTTT
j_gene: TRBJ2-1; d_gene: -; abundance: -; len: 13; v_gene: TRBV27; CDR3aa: CASSFSSVSIQFF; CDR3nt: TGTGCCAGCAGTTTCTCCTCAGTTAGCATCCAGTTCTTC
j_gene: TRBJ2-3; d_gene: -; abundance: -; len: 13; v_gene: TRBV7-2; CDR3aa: CASSPLWASTQYF; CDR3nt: TGTGCCAGCAGCCCCCTTTGGGCCTCTACGCAGTATTTT
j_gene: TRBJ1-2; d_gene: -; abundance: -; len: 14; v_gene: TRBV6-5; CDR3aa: CASSQMRGHGGYTF; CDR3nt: TGTGCCAGCAGCCAGATGCGGGGCCACGGTGGCTACACCTTC
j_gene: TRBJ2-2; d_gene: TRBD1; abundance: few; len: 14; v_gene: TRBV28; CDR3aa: CASARTGGTGELFF; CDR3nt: TGTGCCAGCGCACGGACAGGGGGGACCGGGGAGCTGTTTTTT
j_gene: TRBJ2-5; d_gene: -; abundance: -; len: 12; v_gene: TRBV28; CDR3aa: CASSLGRGTQYF; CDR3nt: TGTGCCAGCAGTTTGGGGCGAGGGACCCAGTACTTC
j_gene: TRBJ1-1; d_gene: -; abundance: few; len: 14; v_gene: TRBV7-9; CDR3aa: CASPPLRLNTEAFF; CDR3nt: TGTGCCAGCCCCCCCCTCCGTCTGAACACTGAAGCTTTCTTT
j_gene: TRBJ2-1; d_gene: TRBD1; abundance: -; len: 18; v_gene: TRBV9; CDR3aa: CASSVEEAGGHTLDEQFF; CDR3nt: TGTGCCAGCAGCGTAGAAGAGGCAGGGGGCCATACCCTCGATGAGCAGTTCTTC
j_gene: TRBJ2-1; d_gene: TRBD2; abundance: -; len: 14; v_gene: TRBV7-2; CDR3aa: CASSLASGHQVQFF; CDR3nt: TGTGCCAGCAGCTTGGCTAGCGGACACCAGGTGCAGTTCTTC
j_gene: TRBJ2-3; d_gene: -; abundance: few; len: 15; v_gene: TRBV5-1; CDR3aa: CASSLSTGSTDTQYF; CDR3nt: TGCGCCAGCAGCTTGTCGACAGGCAGCACAGATACGCAGTATTTT
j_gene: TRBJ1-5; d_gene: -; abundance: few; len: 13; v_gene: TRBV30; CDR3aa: CACRLGGGQTQHF; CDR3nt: TGTGCCTGCAGATTGGGGGGAGGTCAGACCCAGCATTTT